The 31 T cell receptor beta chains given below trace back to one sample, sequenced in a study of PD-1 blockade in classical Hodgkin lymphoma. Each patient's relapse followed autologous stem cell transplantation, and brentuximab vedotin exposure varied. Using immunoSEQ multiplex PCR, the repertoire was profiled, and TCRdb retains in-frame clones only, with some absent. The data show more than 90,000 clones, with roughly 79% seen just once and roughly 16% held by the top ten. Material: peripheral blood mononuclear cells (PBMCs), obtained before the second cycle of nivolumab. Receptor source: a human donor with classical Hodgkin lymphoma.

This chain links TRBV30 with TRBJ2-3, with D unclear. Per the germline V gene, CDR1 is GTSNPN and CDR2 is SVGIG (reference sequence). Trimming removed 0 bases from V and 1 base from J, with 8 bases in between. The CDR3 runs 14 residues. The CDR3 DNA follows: TGTGCCTGGAGTGTCGGTTCCCGCACAGATACGCAGTATTTT. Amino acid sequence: CAWSVGSRTDTQYF.

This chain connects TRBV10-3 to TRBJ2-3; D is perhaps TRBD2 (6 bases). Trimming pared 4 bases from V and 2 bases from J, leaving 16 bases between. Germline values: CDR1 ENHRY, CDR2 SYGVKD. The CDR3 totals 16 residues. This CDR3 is CAISVPGAGNTDTQYF. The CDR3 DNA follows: TGTGCCATCAGTGTCCCGGGAGCGGGCAACACAGATACGCAGTATTTT.

CDR3 sequence: CASSVGGTNEQFF. The CDR3 DNA sequence: TGTGCCAGCAGCGTGGGAGGGACGAATGAGCAGTTCTTC. The chain joins TRBV11-3 to TRBJ2-1, with 7 positions matching TRBD2. Germline loops: CDR1 SGHNT, CDR2 YENEEA. The CDR3 covers 13 residues. The junction had 5 bases not matched to a gene; V was cut back by 5 bases and J by 7 bases.

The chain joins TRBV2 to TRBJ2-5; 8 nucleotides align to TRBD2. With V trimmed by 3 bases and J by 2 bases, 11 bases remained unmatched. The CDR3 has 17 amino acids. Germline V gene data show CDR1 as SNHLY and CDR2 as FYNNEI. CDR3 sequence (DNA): TGTGCCAGCAGTGATCTTAGGCTAGCGGGTAATCAAGAGACCCAGTACTTC. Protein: CASSDLRLAGNQETQYF.

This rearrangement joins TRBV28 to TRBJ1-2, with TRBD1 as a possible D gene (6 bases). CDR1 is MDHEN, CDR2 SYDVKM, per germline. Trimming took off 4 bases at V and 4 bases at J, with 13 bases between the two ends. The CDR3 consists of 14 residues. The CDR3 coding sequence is TGTGCCAGCAGTTCATCGACAGGAGTCTATGGCTACACCTTC. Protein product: CASSSSTGVYGYTF.

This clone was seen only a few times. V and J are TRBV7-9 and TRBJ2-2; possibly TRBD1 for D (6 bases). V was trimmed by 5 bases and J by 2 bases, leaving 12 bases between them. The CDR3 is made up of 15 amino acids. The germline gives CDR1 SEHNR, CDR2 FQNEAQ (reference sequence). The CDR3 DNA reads TGTGCCAGCAGCCCCTTAGGGGGAAACACCGGGGAGCTGTTTTTT. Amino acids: CASSPLGGNTGELFF.

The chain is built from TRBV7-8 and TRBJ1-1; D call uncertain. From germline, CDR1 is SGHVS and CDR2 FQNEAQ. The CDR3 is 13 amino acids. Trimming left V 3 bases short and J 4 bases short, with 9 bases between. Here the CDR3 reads CASSFLLGTEAFF. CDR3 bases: TGTGCCAGCAGCTTTCTCCTAGGCACTGAAGCTTTCTTT.

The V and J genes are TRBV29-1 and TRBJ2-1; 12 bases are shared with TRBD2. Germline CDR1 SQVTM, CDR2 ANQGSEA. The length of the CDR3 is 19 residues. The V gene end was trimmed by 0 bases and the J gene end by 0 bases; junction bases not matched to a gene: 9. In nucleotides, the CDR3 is TGCAGCGTTGAAGATTTTCCTAGCGGGAGGGAAAGCTCCTACAATGAGCAGTTCTTC. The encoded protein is CSVEDFPSGRESSYNEQFF.

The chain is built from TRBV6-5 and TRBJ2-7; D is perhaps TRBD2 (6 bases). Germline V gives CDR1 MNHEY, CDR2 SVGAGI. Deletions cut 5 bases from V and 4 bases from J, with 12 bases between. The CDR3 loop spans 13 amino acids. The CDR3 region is CASSPTSWYEQYF. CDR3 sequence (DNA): TGTGCCAGCAGTCCTACTAGCTGGTACGAGCAGTACTTC.

The CDR3 loop reads CASRRQGDTGELFF. As DNA, the CDR3 is TGTGCCAGCAGAAGGCAGGGGGACACCGGGGAGCTGTTTTTT. The rearrangement uses TRBV6-5 and TRBJ2-2; 7 nucleotides line up with TRBD1. From germline, CDR1 is MNHEY and CDR2 SVGAGI. The CDR3 loop spans 14 amino acids. The V and J ends lost 6 bases and 3 bases, in that order; junction bases with no gene match: 4.

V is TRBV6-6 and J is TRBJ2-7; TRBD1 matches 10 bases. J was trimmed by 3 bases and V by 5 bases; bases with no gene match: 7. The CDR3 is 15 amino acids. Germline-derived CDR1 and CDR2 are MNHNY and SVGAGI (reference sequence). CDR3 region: CASSPPGTGDYEQYF. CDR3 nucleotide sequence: TGTGCCAGCAGTCCCCCCGGGACAGGGGACTACGAGCAGTACTTC.

CDR3 DNA: TGTGCCAGCAGTTACTCGAGGACCCAAGAGACCCAGTACTTC. It translates to CASSYSRTQETQYF. The chain uses TRBV6-5 and TRBJ2-5; D remains unclear. Trimming shortened V by 0 bases and J by 1 base, and 6 bases separated the two germline ends. The CDR3 totals 14 residues. Germline V gives CDR1 MNHEY, CDR2 SVGAGI.

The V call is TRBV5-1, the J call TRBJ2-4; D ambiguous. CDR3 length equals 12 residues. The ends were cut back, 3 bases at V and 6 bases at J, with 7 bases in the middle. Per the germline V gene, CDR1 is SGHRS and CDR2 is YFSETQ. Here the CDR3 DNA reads TGCGCCAGCAGCTCCGTAGGAAACATTCAGTACTTC. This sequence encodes CASSSVGNIQYF.

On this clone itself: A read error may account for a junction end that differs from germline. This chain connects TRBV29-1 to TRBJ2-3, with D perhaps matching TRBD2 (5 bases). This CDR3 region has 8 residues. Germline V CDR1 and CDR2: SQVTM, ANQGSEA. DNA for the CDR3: TGCAGCGTGGACTTATTCCCTTTT. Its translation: CSVDLFPF.

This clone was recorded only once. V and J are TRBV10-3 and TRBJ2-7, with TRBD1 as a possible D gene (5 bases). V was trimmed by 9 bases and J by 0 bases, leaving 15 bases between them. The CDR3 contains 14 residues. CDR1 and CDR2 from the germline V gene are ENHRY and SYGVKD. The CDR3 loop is CAIGIGAHSYEQYF. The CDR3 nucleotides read TGTGCCATTGGGATAGGGGCTCACTCCTACGAGCAGTACTTC.

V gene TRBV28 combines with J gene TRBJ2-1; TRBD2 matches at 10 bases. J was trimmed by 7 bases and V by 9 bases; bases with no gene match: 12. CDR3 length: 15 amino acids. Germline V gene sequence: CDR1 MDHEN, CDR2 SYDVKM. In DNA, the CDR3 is TGTGCCAGTTCTCTAGCGGGAGTGGTAGAGAATGAGCAGTTCTTC. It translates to CASSLAGVVENEQFF.

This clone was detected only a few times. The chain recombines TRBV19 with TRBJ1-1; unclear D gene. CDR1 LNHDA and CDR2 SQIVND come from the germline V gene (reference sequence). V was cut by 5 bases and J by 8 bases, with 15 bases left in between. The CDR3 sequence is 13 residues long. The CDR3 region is CASSSSMGLEAFF. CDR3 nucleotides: TGTGCCAGTAGTTCCTCTATGGGCCTGGAAGCTTTCTTT.

The chain's CDR3 is CASSTRQGPGNTIYF. In nucleotides, the CDR3 is TGTGCCAGCTCGACTCGACAGGGACCTGGAAACACCATATATTTT. V and J are TRBV18 and TRBJ1-3; TRBD1 matches 7 bases. This CDR3 spans 15 amino acids. Trimming cost V 6 bases and J 2 bases; bases outside gene matches: 7. CDR1 is KGHSH, CDR2 LQKENI, per germline.

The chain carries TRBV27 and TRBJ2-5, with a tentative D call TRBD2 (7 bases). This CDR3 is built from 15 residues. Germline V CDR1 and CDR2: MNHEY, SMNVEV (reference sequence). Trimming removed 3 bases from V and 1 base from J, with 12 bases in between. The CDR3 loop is CASSFLGGVQETQYF. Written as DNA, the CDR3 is TGTGCCAGCAGTTTTCTAGGGGGGGTCCAAGAGACCCAGTACTTC.

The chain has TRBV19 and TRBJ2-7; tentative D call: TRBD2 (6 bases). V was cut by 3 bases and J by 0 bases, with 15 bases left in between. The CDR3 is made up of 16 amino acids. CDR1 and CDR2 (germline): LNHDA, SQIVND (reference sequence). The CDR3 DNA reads TGTGCCAGTAGTATTCGGGGGACCCCGAGCTCCTACGAGCAGTACTTC. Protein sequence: CASSIRGTPSSYEQYF.

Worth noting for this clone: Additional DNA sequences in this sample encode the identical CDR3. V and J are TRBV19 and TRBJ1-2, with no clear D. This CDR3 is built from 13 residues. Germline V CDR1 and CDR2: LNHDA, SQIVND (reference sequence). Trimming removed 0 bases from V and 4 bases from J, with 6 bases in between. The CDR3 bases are TGTGCCAGTAGTATAGAAGGAGTCTATGGCTACACCTTC. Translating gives CASSIEGVYGYTF.

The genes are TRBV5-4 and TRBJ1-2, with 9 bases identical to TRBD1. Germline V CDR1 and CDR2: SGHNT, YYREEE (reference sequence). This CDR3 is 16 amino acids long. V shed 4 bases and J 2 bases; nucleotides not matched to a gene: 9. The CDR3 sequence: CASSTAGTGLNYGYTF. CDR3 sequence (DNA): TGTGCCAGCAGCACCGCCGGGACAGGGTTAAACTATGGCTACACCTTC.

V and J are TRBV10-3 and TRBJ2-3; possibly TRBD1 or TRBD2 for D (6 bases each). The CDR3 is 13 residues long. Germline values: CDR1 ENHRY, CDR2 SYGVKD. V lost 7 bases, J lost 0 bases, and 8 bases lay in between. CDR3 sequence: CAITGASTDTQYF. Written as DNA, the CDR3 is TGTGCCATCACGGGGGCTAGCACAGATACGCAGTATTTT.

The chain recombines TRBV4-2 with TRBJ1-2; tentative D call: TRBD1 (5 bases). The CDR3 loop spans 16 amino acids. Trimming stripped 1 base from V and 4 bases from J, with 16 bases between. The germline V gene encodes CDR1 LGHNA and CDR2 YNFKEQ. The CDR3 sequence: CASSQVQAGPPYGYTF. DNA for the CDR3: TGTGCCAGCAGCCAAGTTCAAGCGGGGCCTCCCTATGGCTACACCTTC.

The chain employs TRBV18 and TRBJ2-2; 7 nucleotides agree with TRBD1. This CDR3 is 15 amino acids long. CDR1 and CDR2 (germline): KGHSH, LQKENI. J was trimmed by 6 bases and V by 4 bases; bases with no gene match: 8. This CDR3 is CASSLGQESSGELFF. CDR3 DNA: TGTGCCAGCTCACTCGGACAGGAATCGTCCGGGGAGCTGTTTTTT.

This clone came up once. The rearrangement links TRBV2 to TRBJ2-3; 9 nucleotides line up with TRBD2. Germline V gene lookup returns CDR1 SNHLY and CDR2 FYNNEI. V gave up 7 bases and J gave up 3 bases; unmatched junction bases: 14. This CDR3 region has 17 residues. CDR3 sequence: CASTPFIAGAGTDTQYF. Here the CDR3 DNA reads TGTGCCAGCACCCCCTTCATAGCGGGAGCGGGGACAGATACGCAGTATTTT.

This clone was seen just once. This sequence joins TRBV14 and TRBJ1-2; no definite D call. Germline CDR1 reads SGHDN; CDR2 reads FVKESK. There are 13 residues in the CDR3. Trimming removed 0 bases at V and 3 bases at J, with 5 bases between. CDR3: CASSQEIDYGYTF. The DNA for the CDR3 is TGTGCCAGCAGCCAAGAAATCGACTATGGCTACACCTTC.

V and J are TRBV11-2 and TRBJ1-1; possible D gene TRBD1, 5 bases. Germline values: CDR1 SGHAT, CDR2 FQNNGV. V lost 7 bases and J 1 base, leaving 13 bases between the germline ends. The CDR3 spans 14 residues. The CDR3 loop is CASTLSQGNTEAFF. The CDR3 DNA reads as TGTGCCAGCACCCTGAGCCAGGGGAACACTGAAGCTTTCTTT.

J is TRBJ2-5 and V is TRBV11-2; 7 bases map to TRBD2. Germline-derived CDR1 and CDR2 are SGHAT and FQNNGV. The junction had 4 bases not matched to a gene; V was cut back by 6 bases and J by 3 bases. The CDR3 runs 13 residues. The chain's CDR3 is CASRPGTKETQYF. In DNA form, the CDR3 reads TGTGCCAGCAGACCCGGGACTAAAGAGACCCAGTACTTC. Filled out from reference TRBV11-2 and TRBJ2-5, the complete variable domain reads EAGVAQSPRYKIIEKRQSVAFWCNPISGHATLYWYQQILGQGPKLLIQFQNNGVVDDSQLPKDRFSAERLKGVDSTLKIQPAKLEDSAVYLCASRPGTKETQYFGPGTRLLVL.

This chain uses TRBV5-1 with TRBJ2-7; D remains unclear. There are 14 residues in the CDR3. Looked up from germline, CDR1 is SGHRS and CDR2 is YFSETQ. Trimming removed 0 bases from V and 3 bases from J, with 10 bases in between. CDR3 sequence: CASSLDNYSYEQYF. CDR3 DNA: TGCGCCAGCAGCTTGGATAACTACAGCTACGAGCAGTACTTC.

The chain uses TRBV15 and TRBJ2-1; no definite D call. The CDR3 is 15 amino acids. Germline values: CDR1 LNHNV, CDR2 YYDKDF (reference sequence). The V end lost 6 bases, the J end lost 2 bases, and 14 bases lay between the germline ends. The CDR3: CATRASRTPYNEQFF. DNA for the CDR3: TGTGCCACCAGGGCTTCGCGGACCCCCTACAATGAGCAGTTCTTC.